A single sample gave rise to the 4 T cell receptor beta chains below, sequenced in a study of monozygotic twins with inflammatory bowel disease. Following a re-call of the 5' RACE reads, TCRdb has one entry per CDR3 protein and lacks DNA. Its table lists some 300,000 distinct CDR3 sequences. Source material: blood. These receptors all stem from a human donor with ulcerative colitis or Crohn's disease, or a healthy co-twin of an affected twin (not recorded which).

The chain couples TRBV29-1 to TRBJ2-1. Germline V gene data show CDR1 as SQVTM and CDR2 as ANQGSEA. This CDR3 has 13 residues. CDR3: CSVDRSSYNEQFF.

The CDR3 spells CASRTPGTGVSPLHF. This chain links TRBV28 with TRBJ1-6; the D call from TCRdb, TRBD1, cannot be confirmed without DNA. The CDR3 contains 15 residues. The germline V gene encodes CDR1 MDHEN and CDR2 SYDVKM. The full variable domain, rest sourced from reference TRBV28 and TRBJ1-6, is DVKVTQSSRYLVKRTGEKVFLECVQDMDHENMFWYRQDPGLGLRLIYFSYDVKMKEKGDIPEGYSVSREKKERFSLILESASTNQTSMYLCASRTPGTGVSPLHFGNGTRLTVT.

V and J are TRBV28 and TRBJ2-1; TCRdb's assignment of TRBD2 cannot be checked, as there is no DNA. CDR3 length: 14 residues. Germline loops: CDR1 MDHEN, CDR2 SYDVKM. CDR3 sequence reads: CASSLYMGGSVQFF.

This sequence joins TRBV12-3 or TRBV12-4 and TRBJ2-2; TCRdb reports TRBD1, a call that lacks DNA to check it against. This CDR3 region has 14 residues. The CDR3 spells CATLSGGVTGELFF.